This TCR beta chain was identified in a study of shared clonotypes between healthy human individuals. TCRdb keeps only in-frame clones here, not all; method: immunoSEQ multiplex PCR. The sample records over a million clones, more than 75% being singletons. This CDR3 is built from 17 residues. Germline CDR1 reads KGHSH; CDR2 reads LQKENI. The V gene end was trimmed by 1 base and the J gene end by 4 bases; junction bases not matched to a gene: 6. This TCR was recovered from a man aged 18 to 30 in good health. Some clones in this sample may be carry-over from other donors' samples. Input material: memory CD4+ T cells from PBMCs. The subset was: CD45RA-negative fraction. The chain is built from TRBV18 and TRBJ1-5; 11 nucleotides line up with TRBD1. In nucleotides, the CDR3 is TGTGCCAGCTCACCACAGGGACAGGGGGTAGGGAATCAGCCCCAGCATTTT. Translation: CASSPQGQGVGNQPQHF.